These T cell receptor beta chains were read from a single sample in a study of identical twins. In TCRdb, the 5' RACE reads were re-called with MiXCR into one record per CDR3 protein. The sample lists 450,000 or so distinct CDR3 sequences, less than 20% occurring once. Sequencing used naive T cells sorted from blood. Receptors originate from a man aged 50-60 years in good health. Both conserved end residues are part of each CDR3. Fields, in order: J gene, V gene, clone size, D gene, CDR3 length, CDR3 protein, CDR3 DNA. D genes are given only for firm matches. Only part of the rows carry a size: once, few, many, or a class if the clone is expanded.

TRBJ2-3 TRBV10-3 NA TRBD1 14 CAIKEGAGTDTQYF TGTGCCATCAAAGAGGGGGCCGGCACAGATACGCAGTATTTT
TRBJ2-2 TRBV18 NA NA 14 CASSPRRTNGELFF TGTGCCAGCTCACCACGCAGGACAAACGGGGAGCTGTTTTTT
TRBJ2-3 TRBV4-1 NA NA 15 CASSQSGQNTDTQYF TGCGCCAGCAGCCAATCCGGACAAAACACAGATACGCAGTATTTT
TRBJ2-7 TRBV5-8 NA NA 14 CASSLADISYEQYF TGTGCCAGCAGCTTGGCCGACATCTCCTACGAGCAGTACTTC
TRBJ1-2 TRBV12-3/TRBV12-4 many NA 13 CASSLDGKYGYTF TGTGCCAGCAGTTTGGATGGGAAGTATGGCTACACCTTC
TRBJ1-2 TRBV15 few NA 19 CATSREVGRPPGGNYGYTF TGTGCCACCAGCAGAGAGGTCGGCAGACCCCCGGGGGGTAACTATGGCTACACCTTC
TRBJ2-3 TRBV20-1 few TRBD2 17 CSARLPGTSGSTDTQYF TGCAGTGCTAGACTACCGGGGACTAGCGGGAGCACAGATACGCAGTATTTT
TRBJ2-2 TRBV4-3 NA TRBD1 14 CASSQGQGLGELFF TGCGCCAGCAGCCAGGGACAGGGGCTCGGGGAGCTGTTTTTT
TRBJ2-1 TRBV6-2/TRBV6-3 NA TRBD2 17 CASSYPLLRGYNNEQFF TGTGCCAGCAGTTACCCCCTTTTGCGGGGGTACAACAATGAGCAGTTCTTC
TRBJ2-1 TRBV18 NA TRBD2 16 CASSPNLAGGHNEQFF TGTGCCAGCTCACCAAATCTAGCGGGGGGACACAATGAGCAGTTCTTC
TRBJ2-5 TRBV7-2 many NA 11 CASSGGETQYF TGTGCCAGCAGCGGCGGGGAGACCCAGTACTTC
TRBJ2-3 TRBV29-1 NA TRBD1 14 CSPFPGQCPDTQYF TGCAGCCCCTTCCCGGGACAGTGTCCAGATACGCAGTATTTT
TRBJ2-7 TRBV15 many NA 12 CATSVGPYEQYF TGTGCCACCAGCGTCGGACCTTACGAGCAGTACTTC
TRBJ2-1 TRBV6-2/TRBV6-3 few TRBD2 19 CASSYEDTSGRTPARRQFF TGTGCCAGCAGTTACGAGGACACTAGCGGGAGGACTCCGGCGCGGCGGCAGTTCTTC
TRBJ2-7 TRBV6-5 NA NA 16 CASSYSGSNPGREQYF TGTGCCAGCAGTTACTCGGGGTCCAATCCAGGGCGGGAGCAGTACTTC
TRBJ2-2 TRBV6-2/TRBV6-3 NA TRBD1 17 CASSYLVGQGAVGELFF TGTGCCAGCAGTTACCTCGTGGGACAGGGGGCGGTCGGGGAGCTGTTTTTT
TRBJ2-1 TRBV10-3 NA TRBD1 14 CAMKGQGADNEQFF TGTGCCATGAAAGGACAGGGGGCGGACAATGAGCAGTTCTTC
TRBJ2-7 TRBV12-3/TRBV12-4 few TRBD2 13 CASSLGGGTEQYF TGTGCCAGCAGTTTAGGCGGGGGAACCGAGCAGTACTTC
TRBJ2-3 TRBV27 NA NA 17 CASSLLKDSAYTDTQYF TGTGCCAGCAGTTTATTAAAGGACTCCGCTTACACAGATACGCAGTATTTT
TRBJ2-1 TRBV27 NA NA 18 CASSPITVLGASYNEQFF TGTGCCAGCAGTCCCATAACCGTACTAGGGGCCTCCTACAATGAGCAGTTCTTC
TRBJ2-3 TRBV7-2 once TRBD2 17 CASSLAAPLAGGDTQYF TGTGCCAGCAGCTTAGCAGCCCCCCTAGCGGGGGGAGATACGCAGTATTTT
TRBJ1-6 TRBV20-1 many NA 11 CSARAGSPLHF TGCAGTGCTAGAGCCGGTTCACCCCTCCACTTT
TRBJ2-2 TRBV6-1 NA TRBD2 15 CASSLAGGRIGELFF TGTGCCAGCAGCCTAGCGGGGGGGCGGATCGGGGAGCTGTTTTTT
TRBJ2-5 TRBV5-6 many NA 14 CASSWGDTQETQYF TGTGCCAGCAGCTGGGGGGACACACAAGAGACCCAGTACTTC
TRBJ2-7 TRBV2 NA NA 11 CAHGQDYEQYF TGTGCCCACGGGCAGGACTACGAGCAGTACTTC
TRBJ2-1 TRBV7-8 few NA 18 CASSLVVVAGEGYNEQFF TGTGCCAGCAGCTTAGTAGTAGTGGCAGGGGAGGGCTACAATGAGCAGTTCTTC
TRBJ2-7 TRBV27 few NA 15 CASSLVGTPNYEQYF TGTGCCAGCAGTTTAGTTGGGACTCCGAACTACGAGCAGTACTTC
TRBJ2-4 TRBV28 many TRBD1 16 CASSDRDRKAKNIQYF TGTGCCAGCAGCGACCGGGACAGAAAAGCCAAAAACATTCAGTACTTC
TRBJ2-3 TRBV20-1 NA TRBD2 15 CSARKLAVRWGTQYF TGCAGTGCTAGGAAGCTAGCGGTGCGGTGGGGTACGCAGTATTTT
TRBJ2-7 TRBV15 NA TRBD1 16 CATSRGWTGEKSEQYF TGTGCCACCAGCAGGGGATGGACAGGGGAAAAGTCCGAGCAGTACTTC
TRBJ1-5 TRBV28 few NA 14 CASSFFSGNQPQHF TGTGCCAGCAGTTTTTTTAGCGGCAATCAGCCCCAGCATTTT
TRBJ2-5 TRBV5-1 many NA 15 CASSLVDRYQETQYF TGCGCCAGCAGCTTGGTCGATAGGTACCAAGAGACCCAGTACTTC
TRBJ1-3 TRBV7-2 NA NA 16 CASSWTAGVSGNTIYF TGTGCCAGCAGCTGGACGGCAGGAGTTTCTGGAAACACCATATATTTT
TRBJ2-3 TRBV2 NA NA 15 CASSELLPSTDTQYF TGTGCCAGCAGTGAACTACTCCCAAGCACAGATACGCAGTATTTT
TRBJ2-2 TRBV5-6 NA NA 15 CASSLALENTGELFF TGTGCCAGCAGCTTGGCCTTAGAGAACACCGGGGAGCTGTTTTTT
TRBJ1-2 TRBV7-2 NA NA 13 CASSYLSNYGSTF TGTGCCAGCAGCTACTTGTCCAACTATGGCTCCACCTTC
TRBJ2-7 TRBV12-3/TRBV12-4 NA NA 16 CASSKRRGQHSYEQYF TGTGCCAGCAGCAAGAGGCGGGGTCAGCACTCCTACGAGCAGTACTTC
TRBJ2-1 TRBV6-2/TRBV6-3 NA NA 16 CASSYSIGRGVDEQFF TGTGCCAGCAGTTACTCGATTGGTAGAGGGGTTGATGAGCAGTTCTTC
TRBJ2-1 TRBV20-1 NA NA 12 CSARWGYNEQFF TGCAGTGCTAGGTGGGGATACAATGAGCAGTTCTTC
TRBJ1-4 TRBV4-3 NA NA 16 CASSQRFGGPGEKLFF TGCGCCAGCAGCCAAAGGTTCGGAGGGCCAGGAGAAAAACTGTTTTTT
TRBJ1-1 TRBV6-5 many NA 12 CASSYVAGEAFF TGTGCCAGCAGTTACGTAGCAGGGGAAGCTTTCTTT
TRBJ2-1 TRBV29-1 NA NA 15 CSVEFSSGRNNEQFF TGCAGCGTTGAATTTTCGTCGGGGCGCAACAATGAGCAGTTCTTC
TRBJ1-2 TRBV12-3/TRBV12-4 many NA 14 CASSGTATNYGYTF TGTGCCAGCAGTGGGACCGCAACTAACTATGGCTACACCTTC
TRBJ1-1 TRBV29-1 NA NA 14 CSVEYRLVNTEAFF TGCAGCGTGGAATATCGGTTGGTAAACACTGAAGCTTTCTTT
TRBJ2-1 TRBV4-3 NA NA 16 CASSQGGIGPYNEQFF TGCGCCAGCAGCCAAGGAGGCATAGGGCCTTACAATGAGCAGTTCTTC
TRBJ2-5 TRBV20-1 many TRBD2 14 CSGRTRSHQETQYF TGCAGTGGCAGGACTAGGTCGCACCAAGAGACCCAGTACTTC
TRBJ2-5 TRBV4-1 few NA 13 CASGWGEQETQYF TGCGCCAGCGGTTGGGGGGAACAAGAGACCCAGTACTTC
TRBJ1-1 TRBV29-1 once NA 10 CSVGGGEAFF TGCAGCGTTGGGGGGGGCGAAGCTTTCTTT
TRBJ2-1 TRBV20-1 few NA 15 CSARDWGLQGSEQFF TGCAGTGCTAGAGATTGGGGACTCCAAGGCAGTGAGCAGTTCTTC
TRBJ2-1 TRBV20-1 many NA 11 CSARASDEQFF TGCAGTGCTAGAGCTTCCGATGAGCAGTTCTTC
TRBJ1-2 TRBV4-1 NA NA 14 CASSQDGRWSGYTF TGCGCCAGCAGCCAAGACGGCAGGTGGAGTGGCTACACCTTC
TRBJ2-2 TRBV20-1 many NA 13 CSARDTATGELFF TGCAGTGCTAGAGATACAGCGACCGGGGAGCTGTTTTTT
TRBJ1-4 TRBV4-3 NA NA 15 CASSEAGGAGEKLFF TGCGCCAGCAGCGAAGCCGGGGGGGCCGGTGAAAAACTGTTTTTT